The following is a T cell receptor (beta chain) sequence with its context. Its specificity is not known. This entry comes from a study of cytomegalovirus exposure and HLA in healthy donors. Overall study: Among roughly 190 million T cells, an earlier analysis found 90 million to 130 million unique TCR beta sequences.

General study results and limits: There were over 150 TCR beta chains listed as cytomegalovirus-associated. About 87% or about 30% of the time was how often most TCR beta V segments were productive, according to an earlier analysis. When analyzed later, a missense DCLRE1C variant was found to be linked to TCR beta V- and J-gene trimming.

Trimming left V 2 bases short and J 7 bases short, with 11 bases between. Per germline, CDR1 MNHNS and CDR2 SASEGT. The CDR3 spans 13 residues. PCR was performed using 60 Vbeta and 13 Jbeta primers. Clones were sequenced by immunoSEQ multiplex PCR, and TCRdb holds only the in-frame ones, with some missing. The sample data list roughly 120,000 clones. The receptor's source is a man aged 25 to 40 in good health and CMV-seronegative. The specimen sequenced was PBMCs. This chain connects TRBV6-1 to TRBJ1-1; a possible D gene is TRBD1 (6 bases). The CDR3: CASSEWETGEAFF. CDR3 coding DNA: TGTGCCAGCAGTGAATGGGAGACAGGTGAAGCTTTCTTT.